These 20 T cell receptor beta chains came from one sample sequenced in a study of shared clonotypes between healthy human individuals. Sequencing used immunoSEQ multiplex PCR; TCRdb keeps in-frame clones, though not all of them. The sample lists more than 1.2 million clones, 98% occurring once. The sequenced sample was naive CD4+ T cells sorted from blood. Subset described: CD45RA+ positively selected. Receptors were obtained from a man aged 25-40 years in good health.

The genes are TRBV28 and TRBJ1-5; 8 bases are a match to TRBD1. Germline V gene sequence: CDR1 MDHEN, CDR2 SYDVKM. The CDR3 has 18 residues. V lost 6 bases and J lost 6; bases outside the gene matches: 19. CDR3 in amino acids: CASRMDRAAPQRSQPQHF. For the CDR3, the DNA is TGTGCCAGCAGAATGGACAGGGCGGCCCCCCAGCGGAGTCAGCCCCAGCATTTT. Full variable domain (remainder filled in from reference TRBV28 and TRBJ1-5): DVKVTQSSRYLVKRTGEKVFLECVQDMDHENMFWYRQDPGLGLRLIYFSYDVKMKEKGDIPEGYSVSREKKERFSLILESASTNQTSMYLCASRMDRAAPQRSQPQHFGDGTRLSIL.

The chain recombines TRBV18 with TRBJ1-1; D might be TRBD1 (6 bases). CDR1 is KGHSH and CDR2 is LQKENI in the germline V gene. The CDR3 is 15 amino acids. Trimming removed 6 bases from V and 0 bases from J, with 14 bases in between. In DNA, the CDR3 is TGTGCCAGCTCCCCCATGGACAGAATGAACACTGAAGCTTTCTTT. This translates into CASSPMDRMNTEAFF.

The CDR3 reads CASSQDWPSGSLTYEQYF. The CDR3, as DNA: TGCGCCAGCAGCCAAGATTGGCCTAGCGGGAGCCTCACCTACGAGCAGTACTTC. This rearrangement joins TRBV4-3 to TRBJ2-7, with 10 bases that match TRBD2. Unmatched junction bases numbered 10, after V lost 0 bases and J lost 2 bases. This CDR3 is 18 amino acids long. Germline CDR1 LGHNA, CDR2 YSLEER.

The chain joins TRBV10-3 to TRBJ2-2, with D possibly being TRBD1 or TRBD2 (5 bases each). There are 13 residues in the CDR3. Germline V lookup: CDR1 ENHRY, CDR2 SYGVKD. V was shortened by 3 bases and J by 6 bases, with 8 bases between the two germline ends. CDR3 bases: TGTGCCATCAGTGATGGGGGACCCGGGGAGCTGTTTTTT. Amino acid sequence: CAISDGGPGELFF.

This chain joins TRBV18 and TRBJ2-3, with a tentative D call TRBD1 (5 bases). This CDR3 comprises 16 residues. The V and J ends lost 3 bases and 1 base respectively, with 14 bases between them. The V gene's germline CDR1 is KGHSH and CDR2 LQKENI. CDR3 sequence reads: CASSPDLTRGTDTQYF. The CDR3 bases are TGTGCCAGCTCACCCGATTTGACCAGGGGCACAGATACGCAGTATTTT.

In nucleotides, the CDR3 is TGTGCCAGCAGCTTAGGGAGACAGGGGTCGGAGAAACTGTTTTTT. Its protein is CASSLGRQGSEKLFF. The chain employs TRBV7-9 and TRBJ1-4, with 8 bases lining up with TRBD1. CDR1 is SEHNR, CDR2 FQNEAQ, per germline (reference sequence). V gave up 1 base and J gave up 11 bases; unmatched junction bases: 9. This CDR3 is built from 15 residues.

The chain carries TRBV5-1 and TRBJ1-4; TRBD1 aligns across 7 bases. Germline CDR1 and CDR2: SGHRS and YFSETQ. CDR3 size: 14 residues. The V gene end was trimmed by 3 bases and the J gene end by 7 bases; junction bases not matched to a gene: 6. CDR3 sequence: CASSSGDRSEKLFF. The CDR3, as DNA: TGCGCCAGCAGCTCGGGGGACAGATCTGAAAAACTGTTTTTT.

J is TRBJ2-7 and V is TRBV12-2; the table's TRBD2 call for D was not verified on the DNA. TRBV12-2 is described as a pseudogene. The CDR3 totals 15 residues. CDR3 DNA sequence: TGTGCAAGTCGCTTTCACCCGGGGCGGGAGTACGAGCAGTACTTC. It is translated as CASRFHPGREYEQYF.

This chain connects TRBV5-1 to TRBJ2-7, with TRBD2 matching over 8 bases. The germline V gene encodes CDR1 SGHRS and CDR2 YFSETQ. This CDR3 spans 13 amino acids. The junction had 4 bases not matched to a gene; V was cut back by 5 bases and J by 3 bases. The CDR3 DNA follows: TGCGCCAGCAGGCCTAGCGGGTACTACGAGCAGTACTTC. This gives the protein CASRPSGYYEQYF.

With respect to this clone: The identical CDR3 is also encoded by other nucleotide sequences in the sample. The rearrangement joins TRBV18 to TRBJ2-5; no clear D gene. The germline CDR1 and CDR2 sequences are KGHSH and LQKENI. The length of the CDR3 is 13 residues. V lost 0 bases, J lost 5 bases, and 7 bases lay in between. CDR3 residues: CASSPPSSETQYF. CDR3 DNA: TGTGCCAGCTCACCACCGAGTAGTGAGACCCAGTACTTC.

Details on this clone: Other DNA sequences from this sample encode an identical CDR3 as well. The CDR3 protein is CASSPLAGKETQYF. The CDR3 DNA sequence: TGTGCCAGCTCACCACTAGCGGGGAAAGAGACCCAGTACTTC. The V gene is TRBV18, the J gene TRBJ2-5; TRBD2 matches at 8 bases. The germline gives CDR1 KGHSH, CDR2 LQKENI. J was trimmed by 3 bases and V by 1 base; bases with no gene match: 1. This CDR3 has 14 amino acids.

This chain uses TRBV11-2 with TRBJ2-5; 7 nucleotides align to TRBD2. Germline V gene data show CDR1 as SGHAT and CDR2 as FQNNGV. The CDR3 is 15 amino acids. V shed 0 bases and J 5 bases; nucleotides not matched to a gene: 6. CDR3 residues: CASSLELAARETQYF. The CDR3 DNA reads TGTGCCAGCAGCTTAGAGCTAGCGGCGAGGGAGACCCAGTACTTC. Using reference TRBV11-2 and TRBJ2-5 for the parts outside the CDR3, the full variable domain is EAGVAQSPRYKIIEKRQSVAFWCNPISGHATLYWYQQILGQGPKLLIQFQNNGVVDDSQLPKDRFSAERLKGVDSTLKIQPAKLEDSAVYLCASSLELAARETQYFGPGTRLLVL.

The gene calls are TRBV5-1 and TRBJ2-1; a possible D gene is TRBD2 (5 bases). Germline CDR1 SGHRS, CDR2 YFSETQ. This CDR3 has 15 residues. Trimming cost V 1 base and J 0 bases, with 8 bases left between them. CDR3 DNA: TGCGCCAGCAGCTTGCCAGCGGACTCCTACAATGAGCAGTTCTTC. Its protein is CASSLPADSYNEQFF.

CDR3 nucleotides: TGTGCCAGCTCACCAGCATCGTACCAAGAGACCCAGTACTTC. Translated: CASSPASYQETQYF. The V gene is TRBV18, the J gene TRBJ2-5; D uncertain. CDR1 and CDR2 from the germline V gene are KGHSH and LQKENI. The CDR3 is 14 residues long. Trimming pared 2 bases from V and 0 bases from J, leaving 7 bases between.

On this clone: Other DNA variants within this sample encode the same CDR3. J is TRBJ2-7 and V is TRBV5-4, with D tentatively TRBD1 (5 bases). Germline V gene lookup returns CDR1 SGHNT and CDR2 YYREEE (reference sequence). Trimming left V 4 bases short and J 4 bases short, with 9 bases between. This CDR3 spans 12 amino acids. This CDR3 reads CASSRDSYEQYF. CDR3 DNA: TGTGCCAGCAGCCGCGACAGTTACGAGCAGTACTTC.

The chain joins TRBV6-1 to TRBJ2-7; possibly TRBD2 for D (5 bases). V was pared by 6 bases and J by 3 bases, with 18 bases between. Germline assignment: CDR1 MNHNS and CDR2 SASEGT. This CDR3 has 15 residues. CDR3 residues: CASSRLQADVYEQYF. CDR3 sequence (DNA): TGTGCCAGCAGCCGACTCCAAGCGGATGTCTACGAGCAGTACTTC.

The rearrangement joins TRBV6-6 to TRBJ2-2; D might be TRBD1 (6 bases). The ends were cut back, 6 bases at V and 6 bases at J, with 11 bases in the middle. This CDR3 spans 13 amino acids. Germline V CDR1 and CDR2: MNHNY, SVGAGI (reference sequence). CDR3 DNA: TGTGCCAGCAGAGGACAGATGGCCGGGGAGCTGTTTTTT. Protein: CASRGQMAGELFF.

V is TRBV9 and J is TRBJ2-3, with TRBD1 as a possible D gene (5 bases). Trimming took 1 base from V and 6 from J, leaving 9 bases between them. Germline lookup yields CDR1 SGDLS and CDR2 YYNGEE. The length of the CDR3 is 13 residues. CDR3 DNA: TGTGCCAGCAGCGTAACAGGCCGGGATACGCAGTATTTT. Residues: CASSVTGRDTQYF.

The DNA for the CDR3 is TGCAGCGCCGGGCGGGTGGGACCCTACGAGCAGTACTTC. Protein: CSAGRVGPYEQYF. The V and J genes are TRBV29-1 and TRBJ2-7; D tentatively reads TRBD1 or TRBD2 (5 bases each). The V end lost 7 bases, the J end lost 2 bases, and 15 bases lay between the germline ends. The CDR3 spans 13 residues. The germline gives CDR1 SQVTM, CDR2 ANQGSEA.

In DNA form, the CDR3 reads TGTGCCAGCAGGGGACTAGTTCGCGCCGGGGAGCTGTTTTTT. Translation: CASRGLVRAGELFF. V is TRBV6-1 and J is TRBJ2-2, with 8 positions matching TRBD2. The ends lost 6 bases at V and 6 bases at J; junction bases unmatched: 6. The germline V gene encodes CDR1 MNHNS and CDR2 SASEGT. CDR3 length: 14 residues.